This TCR beta chain is from a study of blood T cell repertoires in COVID-19. In the study overall: Samples came from the United States, Italy and Spain, spanning acute and convalescent COVID-19. T cells, B-cell-depleted T cells, or PBMCs provided the cDNA or gDNA that served as material.

Source study methods: Amplified reference gene primers provided the basis for estimating nucleated cell counts. The assay was immunoSEQ multiplex PCR, and TCRdb's table has in-frame clones only and misses some. That table is the source of V, J and clone size, and D and trimming were worked out from the DNA. The sample shows 99,000 or so clones, approximately 78% of them seen only once. Looked up from germline, CDR1 is SGHDN and CDR2 is FVKESK. Losses at the gene ends were 3 bases for V and 4 bases for J; bases not matched to a gene: 2. This CDR3 comprises 14 residues. The specimen sequenced was peripheral blood. The chain has TRBV14 and TRBJ2-1; 8 bases line up with TRBD2. The sequence was collected from a woman aged 80 or older with acute or convalescent COVID-19. The CDR3 spells CASSQREVYNEQFF. In DNA, the CDR3 is TGTGCCAGCAGCCAGCGGGAGGTTTACAATGAGCAGTTCTTC.